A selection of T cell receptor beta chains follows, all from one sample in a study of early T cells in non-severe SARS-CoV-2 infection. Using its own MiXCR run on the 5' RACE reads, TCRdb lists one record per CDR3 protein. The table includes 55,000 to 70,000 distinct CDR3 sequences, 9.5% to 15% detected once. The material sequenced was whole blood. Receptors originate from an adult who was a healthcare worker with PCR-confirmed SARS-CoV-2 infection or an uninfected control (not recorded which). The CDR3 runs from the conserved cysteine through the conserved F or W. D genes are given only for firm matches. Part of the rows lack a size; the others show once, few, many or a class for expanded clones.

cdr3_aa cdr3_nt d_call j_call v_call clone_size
CSARDFAAGGSTEAFF TGCAGTGCTAGAGATTTTGCGGCAGGGGGTTCCACTGAAGCTTTCTTT TRBD1 TRBJ1-1 TRBV20-1 -
CASSSQGMGQAFF TGCGCCAGCAGCTCACAGGGAATGGGCCAAGCTTTCTTT - TRBJ1-1 TRBV5-1 many
CATSRDQGVNEQFF TGTGCCACCAGCAGAGATCAGGGGGTCAATGAGCAGTTCTTC TRBD1 TRBJ2-1 TRBV15 -
CASRGSGGARGEQYF TGTGCCAGCAGGGGATCCGGGGGGGCTAGGGGTGAGCAGTACTTC TRBD2 TRBJ2-7 TRBV12-3/TRBV12-4 few
CASSLISQGGNEQFF TGTGCCAGCAGTTTAATTTCCCAGGGAGGCAATGAGCAGTTCTTC - TRBJ2-1 TRBV27 many
CASSDDRSMNTEAFF TGTGCCAGCAGCGATGACAGGTCTATGAACACTGAAGCTTTCTTT - TRBJ1-1 TRBV2 many
CASSWRGAGEQFF TGTGCCAGCAGCTGGCGGGGGGCCGGTGAGCAGTTCTTC TRBD2 TRBJ2-1 TRBV11-3 -
CASSQGWLAGDFSGANVLTF TGCGCCAGCAGCCAAGGGTGGCTAGCGGGAGACTTCTCTGGGGCCAACGTCCTGACTTTC TRBD2 TRBJ2-6 TRBV4-3 few
CASSLASDSTYEQYF TGTGCCAGCAGCTTAGCTTCCGACAGCACCTACGAGCAGTACTTC - TRBJ2-7 TRBV7-8 few
CASRPGQEWAEQYF TGTGCCAGCAGACCTGGACAGGAGTGGGCCGAGCAGTACTTC TRBD1 TRBJ2-7 TRBV2 -
CASSRQGAYQPQHF TGTGCCAGCAGTAGACAGGGTGCGTATCAGCCCCAGCATTTT TRBD1 TRBJ1-5 TRBV6-2/TRBV6-3 few
CASIKRGGYNEQFF TGTGCCAGCATTAAGCGGGGGGGCTACAATGAGCAGTTCTTC TRBD2 TRBJ2-1 TRBV25-1 -
CASSESARYGYTF TGTGCCAGCAGTGAGTCAGCCCGCTATGGCTACACCTTC - TRBJ1-2 TRBV6-1 few
CSAGPLGSGQETQYF TGCAGTGCGGGACCGTTGGGGAGTGGGCAAGAGACCCAGTACTTC - TRBJ2-5 TRBV20-1 many
CASSLGAGVNRAFF TGTGCCAGCAGTCTAGGGGCCGGGGTGAATCGAGCTTTCTTT - TRBJ1-1 TRBV12-3/TRBV12-4 -
CASSPLPRNNEQFF TGTGCCAGCTCACCCCTCCCCCGGAACAATGAGCAGTTCTTC - TRBJ2-1 TRBV18 few
CASRQLTSGGHNEQFF TGTGCCAGCAGACAGTTAACTAGCGGGGGTCACAATGAGCAGTTCTTC TRBD2 TRBJ2-1 TRBV6-6 -
CASSFFTTSGARVETQYF TGTGCCAGCAGCTTCTTCACCACTAGCGGGGCGCGGGTTGAGACGCAGTATTTT TRBD2 TRBJ2-3 TRBV7-8 many
CASRNRDRDEKLFF TGTGCCAGCAGGAACCGGGACAGAGATGAAAAACTGTTTTTT TRBD1 TRBJ1-4 TRBV12-3/TRBV12-4 many
CASRVTESYGYTF TGCGCCAGCAGGGTGACAGAGAGCTATGGCTACACCTTC - TRBJ1-2 TRBV5-1 many
CASTQSRSGELFF TGCGCCAGCACTCAATCTAGGTCCGGGGAGCTGTTTTTT - TRBJ2-2 TRBV10-1 many
CASSSFTGREQYF TGTGCCAGCAGCTCATTTACAGGGCGCGAGCAGTACTTC - TRBJ2-7 TRBV7-2 few
CASSFTGWGRTDTQYF TGCGCCAGCAGCTTCACAGGGTGGGGGAGAACAGATACGCAGTATTTT - TRBJ2-3 TRBV5-1 few
CSVVSPRTGGVETQYF TGCAGCGTTGTAAGTCCGCGGACAGGGGGCGTAGAGACCCAGTACTTC TRBD1 TRBJ2-5 TRBV29-1 few
CASSYLARRPGYEQYF TGTGCCAGCAGCTACCTAGCCAGGCGCCCTGGGTACGAGCAGTACTTC - TRBJ2-7 TRBV5-8 -
CASSLSGGVETQYF TGTGCCAGCAGCTTGTCTGGGGGTGTTGAAACCCAGTACTTC - TRBJ2-5 TRBV7-3 -
CASRLSGSEQYF TGTGCCAGCAGGTTGAGTGGGTCCGAGCAGTACTTC - TRBJ2-7 TRBV7-2 -
CASSREGRTYEQYF TGCGCCAGCAGCCGGGAAGGTCGGACCTACGAGCAGTACTTC - TRBJ2-7 TRBV5-1 many
CSVEGGRLNGYTF TGCAGCGTTGAAGGGGGGCGTTTGAATGGCTACACCTTC - TRBJ1-2 TRBV29-1 -
CASSFMVNTEAFF TGTGCCAGCAGCTTCATGGTGAACACTGAAGCTTTCTTT - TRBJ1-1 TRBV11-2 -
CASSFGDHGEQYF TGTGCCAGCAGCTTCGGCGACCACGGTGAGCAGTACTTC - TRBJ2-7 TRBV5-4 few